This is a list of T cell receptor beta chains from one sample in a study of beta chain features in type 1 diabetes. Sequenced by immunoSEQ multiplex PCR; TCRdb stores in-frame clones only, minus some. The table has around 40,000 clones, 65% to 70% seen once. Material for sequencing was Tregs from blood. The receptors stem from a man aged 30 to 45 with type 1 diabetes. Some clones in this sample may be carry-over from other donors' samples. Each CDR3 is given with its conserved first and last residue. The D gene is left open where the match is weak. Clone size appears in some rows only: once, few, many, or a class for an expanded clone.

j_gene	abundance	v_gene	d_gene	CDR3aa	CDR3nt
TRBJ1-5	NA	TRBV7-2	NA	CASSLVGDQPQHF	TGTGCCAGCAGCTTAGTGGGCGACCAGCCCCAGCATTTT
TRBJ2-7	NA	TRBV18	TRBD1	CASSPFEGQGYEQYF	TGTGCCAGCTCACCATTTGAGGGACAGGGCTACGAGCAGTACTTC
TRBJ1-1	NA	TRBV10-3	NA	CAISTSGTLNTEAFF	TGTGCCATCAGTACCTCCGGGACATTGAACACTGAAGCTTTCTTT
TRBJ2-7	NA	TRBV10-3	NA	CAISRDTSYEQYF	TGTGCCATCAGCCGGGACACCTCCTACGAGCAGTACTTC
TRBJ1-2	NA	TRBV7-9	TRBD1	CASSLAGTDFYGYTF	TGTGCCAGCAGCTTAGCGGGGACAGACTTCTATGGCTACACCTTC
TRBJ1-6	NA	TRBV30	NA	CAWSVQDSPLHF	TGTGCCTGGAGTGTACAGGACTCACCCCTCCACTTT
TRBJ2-5	NA	TRBV5-4	NA	CASSLDRSETQYF	TGTGCCAGCAGCCTTGACAGGTCAGAGACCCAGTACTTC
TRBJ1-2	NA	TRBV6-1	NA	CASSEAFGRADFFYGYTF	TGTGCCAGCAGTGAAGCGTTTGGGCGGGCGGATTTCTTCTATGGCTACACCTTC
TRBJ2-6	NA	TRBV2	TRBD2	CASRRSAGGSPGANVLTF	TGTGCCAGCAGGAGATCAGCGGGGGGGTCTCCCGGGGCCAACGTCCTGACTTTC
TRBJ1-2	once	TRBV10-1	TRBD1	CASRDLRDRVNYGYTF	TGCGCCAGCAGAGACCTCCGGGACAGGGTTAACTATGGCTACACCTTC
TRBJ2-2	NA	TRBV19	NA	CASRDTPNTGELFF	TGTGCCAGTAGGGACACACCGAACACCGGGGAGCTGTTTTTT
TRBJ1-5	NA	TRBV23-1	NA	CATGWGGSNQPQHF	TGCGCCACCGGGTGGGGGGGCAGCAATCAGCCCCAGCATTTT
TRBJ2-5	NA	TRBV6-1	TRBD2	CASKNRGGAEETQYF	TGTGCCAGCAAGAATCGCGGGGGGGCCGAAGAGACCCAGTACTTC
TRBJ1-1	NA	TRBV7-9	NA	CASSSGPAPAFF	TGTGCCAGCAGCTCTGGCCCTGCACCGGCTTTCTTT
TRBJ2-1	NA	TRBV6-5	TRBD2	CASSYTRGAYNEQFF	TGTGCCAGCAGTTATACGCGGGGGGCCTACAATGAGCAGTTCTTC
TRBJ2-5	NA	TRBV29-1	NA	CSVEDYAGRETQYF	TGCAGCGTTGAAGATTACGCAGGGCGAGAGACCCAGTACTTC
TRBJ1-4	few	TRBV7-9	NA	CASSFSEKLFF	TGTGCCAGCAGCTTTAGTGAAAAACTGTTTTTT
TRBJ2-7	NA	TRBV7-9	TRBD2	CASSFTSGVSYEQYF	TGTGCCAGCAGCTTTACTAGCGGGGTTTCCTACGAGCAGTACTTC
TRBJ2-7	few	TRBV5-1	TRBD1	CASSKGTDYEQYF	TGCGCCAGCAGCAAGGGGACAGACTACGAGCAGTACTTC
TRBJ2-4	NA	TRBV6-5	NA	CASSYSWGRGENIQYF	TGTGCCAGCAGTTACTCCTGGGGCAGGGGAGAAAACATTCAGTACTTC
TRBJ2-7	NA	TRBV11-2	TRBD1	CASSPRTGVLYEQYF	TGTGCCAGCAGCCCCCGGACAGGGGTTTTGTACGAGCAGTACTTC
TRBJ2-3	NA	TRBV19	TRBD2	CASTGAGGTDTQYF	TGTGCCAGTACGGGAGCGGGGGGAACAGATACGCAGTATTTT
TRBJ2-1	NA	TRBV18	TRBD2	CASSPVRRGGTYNEQFF	TGTGCCAGCTCACCTGTCCGACGGGGGGGAACCTACAATGAGCAGTTCTTC
TRBJ2-2	NA	TRBV11-2	TRBD1	CASSHAWGQGAYGGELFF	TGTGCCAGCAGCCACGCCTGGGGACAGGGGGCGTACGGCGGGGAGCTGTTTTTT
TRBJ1-5	few	TRBV10-3	NA	CAISEQVGTQHF	TGTGCCATCAGTGAACAGGTTGGGACCCAGCATTTT
TRBJ2-1	NA	TRBV10-3	NA	CAIRGFHNEQFF	TGTGCCATCCGAGGGTTCCACAATGAGCAGTTCTTC
TRBJ1-2	NA	TRBV7-2	NA	CASSPRGAAGGYTF	TGTGCCAGCAGCCCGCGAGGCGCGGCCGGTGGCTACACCTTC
TRBJ1-2	NA	TRBV2	TRBD1	CASSRTGGNYGYTF	TGTGCCAGCAGTAGGACAGGGGGAAACTATGGCTACACCTTC
TRBJ1-5	NA	TRBV2	NA	CAFRTDNNQPQHF	TGTGCCTTTCGGACAGATAACAATCAGCCCCAGCATTTT
TRBJ2-3	NA	TRBV7-2	NA	CASSLGAFPDTQYF	TGTGCCAGCAGCTTAGGCGCTTTTCCAGATACGCAGTATTTT
TRBJ1-2	NA	TRBV7-2	TRBD1	CASSPWAGGNYGYTF	TGTGCCAGCAGCCCCTGGGCAGGGGGTAACTATGGCTACACCTTC
TRBJ2-2	NA	TRBV7-3	TRBD1	CASSSQGVANTGELFF	TGTGCCAGCAGCTCCCAGGGGGTCGCGAACACCGGGGAGCTGTTTTTT
TRBJ2-3	few	TRBV7-2	TRBD2	CASSLWRAAGGVDTQYF	TGTGCCAGCAGCTTATGGAGGGCGGCGGGGGGCGTAGATACGCAGTATTTT
TRBJ1-2	NA	TRBV6-1	NA	CASSTGGQSYGYTF	TGTGCCAGCAGTACAGGCGGACAGAGCTATGGCTACACCTTC
TRBJ1-4	NA	TRBV5-8	NA	CASSLGQYATNEKLFF	TGTGCCAGCAGCCTTGGACAGTATGCAACTAATGAAAAACTGTTTTTT
TRBJ2-3	NA	TRBV19	TRBD2	CASSRRGLAPSTDTQYF	TGTGCCAGTAGTCGACGGGGACTAGCGCCGAGCACAGATACGCAGTATTTT
TRBJ2-1	once	TRBV5-1	TRBD1	CASSFQGAQNEQFF	TGCGCCAGCAGCTTCCAGGGGGCGCAAAATGAGCAGTTCTTC
TRBJ2-5	NA	TRBV6-6	TRBD2	CASSYVAGGLETQYF	TGTGCCAGCAGTTACGTTGCGGGGGGGCTGGAGACCCAGTACTTC
TRBJ1-2	few	TRBV28	TRBD1	CASRTGDSYYGYTF	TGTGCCAGCAGGACAGGGGACTCTTATTATGGCTACACCTTC
TRBJ1-1	NA	TRBV18	NA	CASSGVEGTEAFF	TGTGCCAGCTCAGGGGTAGAGGGCACTGAAGCTTTCTTT
TRBJ1-4	NA	TRBV7-2	NA	CASSLGASEEKLFF	TGTGCCAGCAGCTTAGGGGCTTCTGAGGAAAAACTGTTTTTT
TRBJ1-5	few	TRBV7-9	NA	CASSLPNQPQHF	TGTGCCAGCAGCTTACCGAATCAGCCCCAGCATTTT
TRBJ1-1	NA	TRBV4-2	TRBD1	CASSQGTGFNTEAFF	TGTGCCAGCAGCCAGGGGACAGGGTTTAACACTGAAGCTTTCTTT
TRBJ1-5	NA	TRBV4-2	TRBD1	CASSQVIWGDRGNQPQHF	TGTGCCAGCAGCCAAGTTATTTGGGGGGACAGAGGCAATCAGCCCCAGCATTTT
TRBJ2-7	NA	TRBV9	NA	CASSRQFGSYEQYF	TGTGCCAGCAGTAGACAGTTCGGCTCCTACGAGCAGTACTTC
TRBJ2-1	NA	TRBV6-5	TRBD2	CASQGGGGKTEQFF	TGTGCCAGCCAGGGTGGCGGGGGGAAGACGGAGCAGTTCTTC
TRBJ1-1	NA	TRBV6-6	TRBD1	CASRGPRQGWGPEAFF	TGTGCCAGCAGGGGGCCGAGACAGGGGTGGGGGCCTGAAGCTTTCTTT
TRBJ2-2	few	TRBV7-9	NA	CASIDWNTGELFF	TGTGCCAGCATAGACTGGAACACCGGGGAGCTGTTTTTT
TRBJ2-5	NA	TRBV11-2	TRBD2	CASSRGLAGFFGQETQYF	TGTGCCAGCAGCCGTGGACTAGCGGGGTTTTTTGGCCAAGAGACCCAGTACTTC
TRBJ2-7	NA	TRBV9	NA	CASSVDTGTYEQYF	TGTGCCAGCAGCGTAGACACGGGGACCTACGAGCAGTACTTC
TRBJ2-7	few	TRBV9	NA	CASSPSAGASGNEQYF	TGTGCCAGCAGCCCGTCCGCGGGGGCCTCCGGGAACGAGCAGTACTTC